Below are 32 T cell receptor beta chains sequenced from a single sample in a study of blood T cell repertoires in COVID-19. Using immunoSEQ multiplex PCR, the repertoire was profiled, and TCRdb retains in-frame clones only, with some absent. This table holds roughly 200,000 clones, around nine tenths found once. The sample taken for sequencing was PBMCs or T cells enriched from blood (not recorded which). The receptor source for this set is a woman in her 30s who had been exposed to COVID-19.

In DNA form, the CDR3 reads TGTGCCAGCAGTGTGGGGGGTTATAGAACTGAAGCTTTCTTT. Translating gives CASSVGGYRTEAFF. This chain joins TRBV2 and TRBJ1-1; TRBD1 is a possible D gene (5 bases). Trimming pared 4 bases from V and 5 bases from J, leaving 14 bases between. The CDR3 runs 14 residues. Germline V gene sequence: CDR1 SNHLY, CDR2 FYNNEI.

This chain links TRBV6-6 with TRBJ1-1; 8 positions match TRBD1. Germline trimming cut 6 bases from V and 2 bases from J; bases unmatched to any gene: 2. The germline V gene has CDR1 MNHNY and CDR2 SVGAGI (reference sequence). CDR3 length equals 13 residues. The chain's CDR3 is CASSGQGNTEAFF. The CDR3 DNA reads as TGTGCCAGCAGCGGACAGGGTAACACTGAAGCTTTCTTT.

J is TRBJ2-1 and V is TRBV7-3; TRBD2 matches 9 bases. V shed 5 bases, J shed 3 bases, and the junction held 5 bases outside the gene matches. The V gene's germline CDR1 is SGHTA and CDR2 FQGTGA. The CDR3 is made up of 15 amino acids. DNA for the CDR3: TGTGCCAGCAGCCCAAGCGGGGGGCTCTACAATGAGCAGTTCTTC. Residues: CASSPSGGLYNEQFF.

This chain uses TRBV9 with TRBJ2-2; 7 nucleotides align to TRBD1. The germline V gene encodes CDR1 SGDLS and CDR2 YYNGEE. V shed 0 bases and J 6 bases; nucleotides not matched to a gene: 8. The CDR3 length is 16 residues. CDR3 loop: CASSVGVRGRPGELFF. The CDR3 DNA sequence: TGTGCCAGCAGCGTAGGAGTAAGGGGGCGCCCCGGGGAGCTGTTTTTT.

The chain is built from TRBV12-3 or TRBV12-4 and TRBJ1-5; 10 positions match TRBD1. The J segment lost 16 bases and the V segment lost 4 bases, leaving 7 bases of the junction unmatched. This CDR3 contains 12 residues. Here the CDR3 reads CASSSPGQGHHF. The CDR3 coding sequence is TGTGCCAGCAGTTCTCCGGGACAGGGGCACCATTTT.

The chain carries TRBV19 and TRBJ1-2; D uncertain. This CDR3 contains 12 residues. V lost 3 bases and J 5 bases, leaving 7 bases between the germline ends. Germline CDR1 LNHDA, CDR2 SQIVND (reference sequence). CDR3 bases: TGTGCCAGTAGTATTTACCAGTATGGCTACACCTTC. Amino acid sequence: CASSIYQYGYTF. Full variable domain (rest looked up from reference TRBV19 and TRBJ1-2): DGGITQSPKYLFRKEGQNVTLSCEQNLNHDAMYWYRQDPGQGLRLIYYSQIVNDFQKGDIAEGYSVSREKKESFPLTVTSAQKNPTAFYLCASSIYQYGYTFGSGTRLTVV.

This rearrangement joins TRBV7-9 to TRBJ2-7; TRBD1 aligns across 8 bases. CDR1 SEHNR and CDR2 FQNEAQ come from the germline V gene (reference sequence). The V segment lost 1 base and the J segment 5 bases; nucleotides outside the gene matches: 7. The CDR3 runs to 15 residues. The CDR3 loop is CASSLGTGNFHEQYF. DNA for the CDR3: TGTGCCAGCAGCTTAGGGACAGGGAATTTCCACGAGCAGTACTTC.

The rearrangement links TRBV7-3 to TRBJ1-1; 8 bases fit TRBD1. This CDR3 comprises 15 residues. V dropped 5 bases and J dropped 2; count of bases not matched to a gene: 7. CDR1 and CDR2 from the germline V gene are SGHTA and FQGTGA. The CDR3 coding sequence is TGTGCCAGCAGCCCCCGACAGGGGAGAAACACTGAAGCTTTCTTT. Its translation: CASSPRQGRNTEAFF.

The chain has TRBV5-8 and TRBJ2-3; D gene unclear. Germline V gene lookup returns CDR1 SGHTS and CDR2 YDEGEE. Trimming left V 4 bases short and J 2 bases short, with 5 bases between. The CDR3 covers 12 residues. CDR3 DNA sequence: TGTGCCAGCAGCCAACACACAGATACGCAGTATTTT. It translates to CASSQHTDTQYF.

Only one count was recorded for this clone. The gene calls are TRBV12-3 or TRBV12-4 and TRBJ2-1, with 8 nucleotides matching TRBD2. CDR3 size: 13 residues. J gave up 9 bases and V 3 bases, and 4 bases lay outside the gene matches. The CDR3: CASSFGGVGEQFF. CDR3 coding DNA: TGTGCCAGCAGTTTCGGGGGGGTGGGTGAGCAGTTCTTC.

The J gene is TRBJ1-4, the V gene TRBV21-1. TRBV21-1 is a pseudogene locus. This CDR3 has 14 residues. This chain's CDR3 is CASSKRGSNEKLFF. The CDR3 nucleotides read TGTGCCAGCAGCAAACGAGGGAGTAATGAAAAACTGTTTTTT.

The J gene is TRBJ2-5, the V gene TRBV3-1 (or the pseudogene TRBV3-2); the match to TRBD2 covers 14 bases. The CDR3 extends over 16 amino acids. The trim removed 9 bases at V and 6 bases at J, leaving 12 bases unmatched. Germline assignment: CDR1 LGHDT and CDR2 YNNKEL (reference sequence). CDR3 bases: TGTGCCAGTGCGAGCCGACTAGCGGGGGGGCAGAAGACCCAGTACTTC. Translation: CASASRLAGGQKTQYF.

The chain employs TRBV10-3 and TRBJ1-2; a weak D match, TRBD1 (5 bases). The V gene's germline CDR1 is ENHRY and CDR2 SYGVKD. Trimming pared 3 bases from V and 4 bases from J, leaving 6 bases between. The CDR3 is 12 amino acids. The CDR3 here is CAISDTGYGYTF. The CDR3 DNA sequence: TGTGCCATCAGTGACACAGGCTATGGCTACACCTTC.

On this clone: The same CDR3 can be traced to other DNA sequences in this sample. The J gene is TRBJ1-2, the V gene TRBV5-1, with 7 positions matching TRBD1. CDR3 size: 13 residues. Germline V gives CDR1 SGHRS, CDR2 YFSETQ. Losses at the gene ends were 2 bases for V and 6 bases for J; bases not matched to a gene: 4. CDR3 sequence reads: CASSLGQGDGYTF. The CDR3 coding sequence is TGCGCCAGCAGCTTAGGCCAGGGGGATGGCTACACCTTC.

This rearrangement joins TRBV6-5 to TRBJ2-7; weak D call: TRBD1 (6 bases). The length of the CDR3 is 15 residues. CDR1 is MNHEY, CDR2 SVGAGI, per germline. Between the trimmed V and J ends, which lost 6 bases and 2 bases, there was a span of 17 bases. The DNA for the CDR3 is TGTGCCAGCAGCCCCCCAGGGGCGGAGACCTACGAGCAGTACTTC. It encodes CASSPPGAETYEQYF.

The rearrangement uses TRBV9 and TRBJ1-2, with D possibly being TRBD1 (5 bases). The germline CDR1 and CDR2 sequences are SGDLS and YYNGEE. The CDR3 contains 14 residues. V was pared by 5 bases and J by 4 bases, with 15 bases between. The CDR3 is CASSSHGGGYGYTF. CDR3 coding DNA: TGTGCCAGCAGTTCCCATGGGGGGGGCTATGGCTACACCTTC.

The V call is TRBV6-2 or TRBV6-3, the J call TRBJ1-2; D call uncertain. The CDR3 is 13 residues long. The V gene's germline CDR1 is MNHEY and CDR2 SVGEGT. V was cut by 3 bases and J by 1 base, with 6 bases left in between. The CDR3 region is CASSYPVNYGYTF. CDR3 DNA sequence: TGTGCCAGCAGTTATCCTGTTAACTATGGCTACACCTTC.

The chain recombines TRBV2 with TRBJ1-4; 7 bases agree with TRBD1. The CDR3 sequence is 15 residues long. The V gene end was trimmed by 7 bases and the J gene end by 6 bases; junction bases not matched to a gene: 11. Germline-derived CDR1 and CDR2 are SNHLY and FYNNEI. CDR3 amino acids: CASNRPGTADEKLFF. The CDR3 DNA follows: TGTGCCAGCAACCGGCCCGGGACAGCTGATGAAAAACTGTTTTTT. The variable domain in full, completed from reference TRBV2 and TRBJ1-4, reads EPEVTQTPSHQVTQMGQEVILRCVPISNHLYFYWYRQILGQKVEFLVSFYNNEISEKSEIFDDQFSVERPDGSNFTLKIRSTKLEDSAMYFCASNRPGTADEKLFFGSGTQLSVL.

This sequence joins TRBV24-1 and TRBJ2-5; 11 nucleotides match TRBD1. V was pared by 4 bases and J by 6 bases, with 9 bases of the junction left unmatched. From germline, CDR1 is KGHDR and CDR2 SFDVKD. The CDR3 loop spans 16 amino acids. CDR3 sequence (DNA): TGTGCCACCAGTGACCCCGGACAGGGGGCCGCAAAGACCCAGTACTTC. Its translation is CATSDPGQGAAKTQYF.

The V call is TRBV11-3, the J call TRBJ2-3; a weak D match, TRBD2 (6 bases). The germline V gene encodes CDR1 SGHNT and CDR2 YENEEA. Trimming took off 1 base at V and 2 bases at J, with 19 bases between the two ends. The CDR3 is 18 amino acids. The CDR3 DNA sequence: TGTGCCAGCAGCTTAGTTTACGACCCGGAGGGGAACACAGATACGCAGTATTTT. Encoded protein: CASSLVYDPEGNTDTQYF.

The chain joins TRBV5-4 to TRBJ2-5, with 7 nucleotides matching TRBD1. V shed 2 bases and J 9 bases; nucleotides not matched to a gene: 10. This CDR3 contains 14 residues. Looked up from germline, CDR1 is SGHNT and CDR2 is YYREEE (reference sequence). The DNA of the CDR3 is TGTGCCAGCAGCTTCGGACAGGCCACTCCGGCCCAGTACTTC. Encoded protein: CASSFGQATPAQYF.

This chain joins TRBV28 and TRBJ1-3, with D maybe TRBD1 (5 bases). The CDR3 length is 15 residues. Germline V gene lookup returns CDR1 MDHEN and CDR2 SYDVKM. Between the trimmed V and J ends, which lost 7 bases and 4 bases, there was a span of 17 bases. The CDR3 bases are TGTGCCAGCATTTCAGAGGAGGGGTGGGGAAACACCATATATTTT. This gives the protein CASISEEGWGNTIYF.

The chain uses TRBV24-1 and TRBJ1-1; 11 nucleotides line up with TRBD1. The CDR3 is 16 amino acids. CDR1 and CDR2 from the germline V gene are KGHDR and SFDVKD. J gave up 5 bases and V 9 bases, and 13 bases lay outside the gene matches. The CDR3 DNA follows: TGTGCCACCCCGGCCCGCGGGACAGGGGGGGGAACTGAAGCTTTCTTT. It is translated as CATPARGTGGGTEAFF.

The chain is built from TRBV7-9 and TRBJ1-1; D is uncertain. The germline V and J ends were trimmed by 1 base and 6 bases, with 9 bases remaining between them. This CDR3 spans 13 amino acids. Germline V gene lookup returns CDR1 SEHNR and CDR2 FQNEAQ (reference sequence). The CDR3 region is CASSLDLPAEAFF. For the CDR3, the DNA is TGTGCCAGCAGCTTAGACCTTCCGGCTGAAGCTTTCTTT.

In this sample, this clone turned up once. The V gene is TRBV2, the J gene TRBJ1-6; TRBD1 is a possible D gene (6 bases). CDR1 is SNHLY, CDR2 FYNNEI, per germline. V lost 9 bases and J 8 bases, leaving 11 bases between the germline ends. The CDR3 length is 12 residues. CDR3 sequence (DNA): TGTGCCAGAGGGGGGGAGGATTCACCCCTCCACTTT. This codes for CARGGEDSPLHF. Supplemented by reference TRBV2 and TRBJ1-6, the full variable domain reads EPEVTQTPSHQVTQMGQEVILRCVPISNHLYFYWYRQILGQKVEFLVSFYNNEISEKSEIFDDQFSVERPDGSNFTLKIRSTKLEDSAMYFCARGGEDSPLHFGNGTRLTVT.

This clone came up once. The V gene is TRBV30, the J gene TRBJ1-2; 7 nucleotides agree with TRBD1. CDR1 is GTSNPN and CDR2 is SVGIG in the germline V gene (reference sequence). There are 12 residues in the CDR3. The V and J ends lost 7 bases and 4 bases, in that order; junction bases with no gene match: 6. CDR3 DNA: TGTGCCTTACAGGGGTACTCCTATGGCTACACCTTC. The encoded protein is CALQGYSYGYTF.

The chain combines TRBV14 with TRBJ2-3; unclear D gene. Trimming removed 1 base at V and 1 base at J, with 18 bases between. CDR1 is SGHDN and CDR2 is FVKESK in the germline V gene. The CDR3 is 18 amino acids. CDR3 sequence (DNA): TGTGCCAGCAGCCAAGCCCCCGGGTCTCGCCCGGGCACAGATACGCAGTATTTT. This sequence encodes CASSQAPGSRPGTDTQYF. The complete variable domain, with remaining parts taken from reference TRBV14 and TRBJ2-3, reads EAGVTQFPSHSVIEKGQTVTLRCDPISGHDNLYWYRRVMGKEIKFLLHFVKESKQDESGMPNNRFLAERTGGTYSTLKVQPAELEDSGVYFCASSQAPGSRPGTDTQYFGPGTRLTVL.

The genes are TRBV5-8 and TRBJ1-4; D is perhaps TRBD1 (6 bases). Deletions cut 2 bases from V and 6 bases from J, with 14 bases between. This CDR3 contains 15 residues. Germline V gene data show CDR1 as SGHTS and CDR2 as YDEGEE. The CDR3 DNA sequence: TGTGCCAGCAGCTTATGGCAGGGGAGGGATGAAAAACTGTTTTTT. Its protein product is CASSLWQGRDEKLFF.

CDR3 sequence reads: CASSTGQGRDSPLHF. In DNA, the CDR3 is TGTGCCAGCAGTACGGGACAGGGCAGGGATTCACCCCTCCACTTT. J is TRBJ1-6 and V is TRBV2, with 9 bases aligning to TRBD1. The CDR3 spans 15 residues. Germline-derived CDR1 and CDR2 are SNHLY and FYNNEI. The V gene end was trimmed by 5 bases and the J gene end by 8 bases; junction bases not matched to a gene: 7. Full variable domain (remainder filled in from reference TRBV2 and TRBJ1-6): EPEVTQTPSHQVTQMGQEVILRCVPISNHLYFYWYRQILGQKVEFLVSFYNNEISEKSEIFDDQFSVERPDGSNFTLKIRSTKLEDSAMYFCASSTGQGRDSPLHFGNGTRLTVT.

The V gene is TRBV2, the J gene TRBJ1-5, with D maybe TRBD1 (6 bases). From germline, CDR1 is SNHLY and CDR2 FYNNEI. V was clipped by 9 bases and J by 5 bases, with 14 bases between them. This CDR3 has 13 amino acids. CDR3 bases: TGTGCCAGTTGCCGGGACACCTATCAGCCCCAGCATTTT. Translating it yields CASCRDTYQPQHF.

This chain links TRBV5-8 with TRBJ1-1; a weak D match, TRBD1 (6 bases). The CDR3 covers 15 residues. V dropped 2 bases and J dropped 1 base, with 12 bases sitting between them. CDR1 and CDR2 (germline): SGHTS, YDEGEE. CDR3 region: CASSLQTGPNTEAFF. CDR3 coding DNA: TGTGCCAGCAGCTTACAGACAGGCCCGAACACTGAAGCTTTCTTT.

The chain uses TRBV2 and TRBJ1-3; a weak D match, TRBD1 (5 bases). The CDR3 is made up of 13 amino acids. Germline loops: CDR1 SNHLY, CDR2 FYNNEI. V was pared by 7 bases and J by 0 bases, with 7 bases between. CDR3 nucleotides: TGTGCCAGCACGACAGACTCTGGAAACACCATATATTTT. The encoded protein is CASTTDSGNTIYF.